The entry below describes one T cell receptor beta chain. These data come from a study of blood T cell repertoires in COVID-19. The repertoire was sequenced with immunoSEQ multiplex PCR; TCRdb's copy has only in-frame clones and lacks some. The sample carries about 96,000 clones, about four fifths recorded once. This CDR3 is built from 15 residues. V dropped 4 bases and J dropped 0 bases, with 7 bases sitting between them. CDR1 is KGHSH and CDR2 is LQKENI in the germline V gene. The TCR originated in a woman between 55 and 75 years old with acute or convalescent COVID-19. Input material: peripheral blood. The chain employs TRBV18 and TRBJ1-6, with a possible D match to TRBD1 (5 bases). The CDR3 region has the DNA TGTGCCAGCTCACTTCAGGGCTCCTATAATTCACCCCTCCACTTT. Translating gives CASSLQGSYNSPLHF.